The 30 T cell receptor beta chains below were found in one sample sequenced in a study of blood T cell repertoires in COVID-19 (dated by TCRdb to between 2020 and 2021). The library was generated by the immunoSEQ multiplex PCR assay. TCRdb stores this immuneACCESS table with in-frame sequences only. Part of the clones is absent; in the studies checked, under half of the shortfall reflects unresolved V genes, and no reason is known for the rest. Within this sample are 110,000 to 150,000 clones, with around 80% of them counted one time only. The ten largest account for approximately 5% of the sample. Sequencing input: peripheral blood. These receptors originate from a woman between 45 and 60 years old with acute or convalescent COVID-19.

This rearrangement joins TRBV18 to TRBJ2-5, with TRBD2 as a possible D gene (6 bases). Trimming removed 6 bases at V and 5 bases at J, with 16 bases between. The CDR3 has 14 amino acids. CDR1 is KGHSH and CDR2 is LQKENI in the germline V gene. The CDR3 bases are TGTGCCAGCTCGCGGCGGGACCGGTCGGAGACCCAGTACTTC. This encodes CASSRRDRSETQYF.

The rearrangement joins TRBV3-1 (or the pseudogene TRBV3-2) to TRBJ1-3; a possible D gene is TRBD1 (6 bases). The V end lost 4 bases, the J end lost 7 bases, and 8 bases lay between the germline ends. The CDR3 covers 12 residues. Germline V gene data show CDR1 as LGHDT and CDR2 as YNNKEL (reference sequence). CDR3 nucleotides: TGTGCCAGCAGCCGACAGGTTAACACCATATATTTT. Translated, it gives CASSRQVNTIYF.

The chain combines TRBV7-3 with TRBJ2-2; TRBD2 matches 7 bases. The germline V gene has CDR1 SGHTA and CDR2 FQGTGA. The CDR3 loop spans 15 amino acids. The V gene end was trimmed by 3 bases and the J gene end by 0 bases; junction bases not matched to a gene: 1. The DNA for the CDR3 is TGTGCCAGCAGCTTCAGCGGGACGAACACCGGGGAGCTGTTTTTT. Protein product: CASSFSGTNTGELFF.

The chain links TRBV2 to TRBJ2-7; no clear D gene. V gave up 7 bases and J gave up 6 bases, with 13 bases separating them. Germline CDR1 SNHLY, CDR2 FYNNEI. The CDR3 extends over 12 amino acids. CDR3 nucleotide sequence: TGTGCCAGCACTTGGCGAACGGGCGAGCAGTACTTC. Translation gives CASTWRTGEQYF.

The CDR3, as DNA: TGTGCCAGTAGTCTTCGACTGGACTATGGCTACACCTTC. This encodes CASSLRLDYGYTF. The chain employs TRBV19 and TRBJ1-2; D unclear. Trimming shortened V by 5 bases and J by 3 bases, and 10 bases separated the two germline ends. Per germline, CDR1 LNHDA and CDR2 SQIVND (reference sequence). This CDR3 is 13 amino acids long.

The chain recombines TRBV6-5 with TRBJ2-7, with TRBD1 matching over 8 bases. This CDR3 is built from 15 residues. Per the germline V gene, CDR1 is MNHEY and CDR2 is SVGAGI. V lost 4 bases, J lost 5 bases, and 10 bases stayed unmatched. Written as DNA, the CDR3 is TGTGCCAGCAGTTCCCCCGGACAGGGTAGGGACGAGCAGTACTTC. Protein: CASSSPGQGRDEQYF.

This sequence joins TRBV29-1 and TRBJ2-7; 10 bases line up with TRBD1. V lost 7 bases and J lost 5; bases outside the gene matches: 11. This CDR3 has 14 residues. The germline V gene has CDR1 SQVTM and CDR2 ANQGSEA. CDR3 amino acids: CSGRTVGTGDEQYF. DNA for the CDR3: TGCAGCGGCCGAACTGTGGGGACAGGGGACGAGCAGTACTTC.

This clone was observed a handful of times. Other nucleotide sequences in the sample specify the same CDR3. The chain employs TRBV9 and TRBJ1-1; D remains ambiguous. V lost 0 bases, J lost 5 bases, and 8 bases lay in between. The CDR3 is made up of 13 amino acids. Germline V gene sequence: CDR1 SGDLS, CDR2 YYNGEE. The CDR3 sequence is CASSVGVETEAFF. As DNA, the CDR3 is TGTGCCAGCAGCGTAGGAGTTGAGACTGAAGCTTTCTTT.

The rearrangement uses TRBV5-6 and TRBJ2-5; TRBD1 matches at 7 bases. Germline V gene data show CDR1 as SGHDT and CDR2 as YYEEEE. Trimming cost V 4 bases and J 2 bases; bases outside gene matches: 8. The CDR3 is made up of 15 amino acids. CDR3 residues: CASSDTGTAQETQYF. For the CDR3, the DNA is TGTGCCAGCAGCGACACCGGGACAGCGCAAGAGACCCAGTACTTC.

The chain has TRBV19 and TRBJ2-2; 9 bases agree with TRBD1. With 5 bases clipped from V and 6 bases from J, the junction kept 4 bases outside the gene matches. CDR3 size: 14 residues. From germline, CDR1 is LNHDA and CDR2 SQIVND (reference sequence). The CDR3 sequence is CASSPGQGSGELFF. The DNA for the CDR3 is TGTGCCAGTAGTCCCGGACAGGGGTCCGGGGAGCTGTTTTTT.

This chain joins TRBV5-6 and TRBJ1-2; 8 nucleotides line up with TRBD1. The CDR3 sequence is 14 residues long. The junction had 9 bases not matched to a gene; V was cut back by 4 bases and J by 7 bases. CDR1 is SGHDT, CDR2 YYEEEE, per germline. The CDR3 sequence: CASSNPGQGPGYTF. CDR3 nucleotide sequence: TGTGCCAGCAGCAATCCAGGACAGGGCCCTGGCTACACCTTC.

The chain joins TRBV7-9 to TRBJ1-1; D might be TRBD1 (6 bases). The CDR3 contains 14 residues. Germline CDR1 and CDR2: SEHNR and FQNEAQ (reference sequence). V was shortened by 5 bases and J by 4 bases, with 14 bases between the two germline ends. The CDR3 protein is CASSRLQGSTEAFF. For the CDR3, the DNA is TGTGCCAGCAGCCGACTACAGGGTAGCACTGAAGCTTTCTTT.

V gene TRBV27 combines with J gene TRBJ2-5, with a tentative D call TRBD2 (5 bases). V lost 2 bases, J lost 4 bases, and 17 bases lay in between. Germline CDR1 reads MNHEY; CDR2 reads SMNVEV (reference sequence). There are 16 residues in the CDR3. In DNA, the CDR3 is TGTGCCAGCAGTTTAACCCGGACGCCGGGAACAGAGACCCAGTACTTC. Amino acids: CASSLTRTPGTETQYF.

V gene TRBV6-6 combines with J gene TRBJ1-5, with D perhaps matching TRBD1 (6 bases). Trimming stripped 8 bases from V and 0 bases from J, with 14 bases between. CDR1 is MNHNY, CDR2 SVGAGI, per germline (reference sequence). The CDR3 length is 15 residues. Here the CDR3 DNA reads TGTGCCAGCGGGAGCCACAGGGATAGCAATCAGCCCCAGCATTTT. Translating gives CASGSHRDSNQPQHF.

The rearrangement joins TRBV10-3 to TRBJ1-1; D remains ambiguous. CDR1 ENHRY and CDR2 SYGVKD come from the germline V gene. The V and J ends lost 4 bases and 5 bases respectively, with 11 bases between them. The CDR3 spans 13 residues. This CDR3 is CAISGREKTEAFF. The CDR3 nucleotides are TGTGCCATCAGTGGAAGAGAGAAAACTGAAGCTTTCTTT.

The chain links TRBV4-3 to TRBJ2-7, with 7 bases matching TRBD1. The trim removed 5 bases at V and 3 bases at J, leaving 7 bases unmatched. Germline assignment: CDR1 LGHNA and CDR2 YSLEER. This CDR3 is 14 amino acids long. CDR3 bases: TGCGCCAGCAGCAAGTTACAGGGGCGCTACGAGCAGTACTTC. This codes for CASSKLQGRYEQYF.

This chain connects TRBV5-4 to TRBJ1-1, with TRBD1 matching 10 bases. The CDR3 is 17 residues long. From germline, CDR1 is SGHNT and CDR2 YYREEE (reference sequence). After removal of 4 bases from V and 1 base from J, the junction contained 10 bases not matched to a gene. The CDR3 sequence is CASSLGTGVPSNTEAFF. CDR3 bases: TGTGCCAGCAGCCTAGGGACAGGGGTGCCCTCGAACACTGAAGCTTTCTTT.

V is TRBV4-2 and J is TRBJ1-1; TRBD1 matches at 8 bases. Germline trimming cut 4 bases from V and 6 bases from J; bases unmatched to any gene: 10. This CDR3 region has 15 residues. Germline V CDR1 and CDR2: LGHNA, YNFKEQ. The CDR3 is CASSPIGGRGPEAFF. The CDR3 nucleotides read TGTGCCAGCAGCCCAATCGGGGGCAGGGGGCCTGAAGCTTTCTTT.

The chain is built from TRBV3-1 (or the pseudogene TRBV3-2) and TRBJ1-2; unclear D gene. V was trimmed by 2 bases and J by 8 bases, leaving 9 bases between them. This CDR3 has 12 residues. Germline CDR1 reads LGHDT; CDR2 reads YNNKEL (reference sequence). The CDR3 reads CASSQWQVGYTF. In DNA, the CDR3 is TGTGCCAGCAGCCAATGGCAAGTGGGCTACACCTTC.

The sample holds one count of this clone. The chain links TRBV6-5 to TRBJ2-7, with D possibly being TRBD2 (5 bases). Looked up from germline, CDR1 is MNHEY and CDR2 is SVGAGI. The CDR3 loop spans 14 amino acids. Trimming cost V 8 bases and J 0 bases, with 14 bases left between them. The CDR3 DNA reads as TGTGCCAGCTATCGCCCGGGGTTCTCCTACGAGCAGTACTTC. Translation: CASYRPGFSYEQYF.

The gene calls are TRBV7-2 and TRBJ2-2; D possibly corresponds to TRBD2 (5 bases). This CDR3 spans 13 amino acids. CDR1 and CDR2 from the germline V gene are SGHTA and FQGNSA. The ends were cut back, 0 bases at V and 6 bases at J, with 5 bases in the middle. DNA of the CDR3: TGTGCCAGCAGCTTAGCCGGGGCCGGGGAGCTGTTTTTT. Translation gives CASSLAGAGELFF.

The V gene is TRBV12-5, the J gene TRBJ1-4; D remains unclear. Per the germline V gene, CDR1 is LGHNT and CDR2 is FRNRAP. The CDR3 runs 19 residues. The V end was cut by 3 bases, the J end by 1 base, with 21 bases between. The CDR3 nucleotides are TGTGCTAGTGGTTTAATCATGTCTGCAGGTGGAGGAACTAATGAAAAACTGTTTTTT. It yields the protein CASGLIMSAGGGTNEKLFF.

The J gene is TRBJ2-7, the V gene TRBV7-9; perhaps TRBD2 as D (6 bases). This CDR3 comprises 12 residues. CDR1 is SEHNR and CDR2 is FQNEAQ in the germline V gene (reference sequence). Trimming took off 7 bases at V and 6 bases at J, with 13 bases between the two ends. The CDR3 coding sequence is TGTGCCAGCACCCCCGCGGGATTCGAGCAGTACTTC. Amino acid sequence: CASTPAGFEQYF. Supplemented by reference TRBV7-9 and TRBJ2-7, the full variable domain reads DTGVSQNPRHKITKRGQNVTFRCDPISEHNRLYWYRQTLGQGPEFLTYFQNEAQLEKSRLLSDRFSAERPKGSFSTLEIQRTEQGDSAMYLCASTPAGFEQYFGPGTRLTVT.

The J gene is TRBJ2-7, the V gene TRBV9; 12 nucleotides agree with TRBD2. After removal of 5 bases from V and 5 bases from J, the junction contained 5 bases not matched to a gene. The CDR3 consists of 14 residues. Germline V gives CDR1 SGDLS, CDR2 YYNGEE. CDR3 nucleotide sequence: TGTGCCAGCAGACCGGGACTAGCGGGTGACGAGCAGTACTTC. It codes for CASRPGLAGDEQYF.

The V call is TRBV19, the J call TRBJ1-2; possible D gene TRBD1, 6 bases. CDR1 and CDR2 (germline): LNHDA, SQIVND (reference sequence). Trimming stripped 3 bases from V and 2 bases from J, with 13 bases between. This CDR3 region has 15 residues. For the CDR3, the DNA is TGTGCCAGTAGTATTTCTTGGGGGGGCAACTATGGCTACACCTTC. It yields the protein CASSISWGGNYGYTF.

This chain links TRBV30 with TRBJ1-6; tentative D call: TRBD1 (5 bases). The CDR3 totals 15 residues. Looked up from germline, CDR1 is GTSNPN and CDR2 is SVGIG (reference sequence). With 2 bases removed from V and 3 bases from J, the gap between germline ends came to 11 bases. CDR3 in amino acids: CAWSPRARYNSPLHF. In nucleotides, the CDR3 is TGTGCCTGGAGTCCCAGGGCCCGCTATAATTCACCCCTCCACTTT.

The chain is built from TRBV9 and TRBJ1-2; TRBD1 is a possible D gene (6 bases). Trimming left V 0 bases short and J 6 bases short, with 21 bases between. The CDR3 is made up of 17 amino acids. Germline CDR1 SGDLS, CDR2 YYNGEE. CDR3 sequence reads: CASSVETGFGSVHGYTF. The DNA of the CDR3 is TGTGCCAGCAGCGTAGAAACAGGGTTCGGTTCCGTTCATGGCTACACCTTC. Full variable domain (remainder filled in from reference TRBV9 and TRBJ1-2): DSGVTQTPKHLITATGQRVTLRCSPRSGDLSVYWYQQSLDQGLQFLIQYYNGEERAKGNILERFSAQQFPDLHSELNLSSLELGDSALYFCASSVETGFGSVHGYTFGSGTRLTVV.

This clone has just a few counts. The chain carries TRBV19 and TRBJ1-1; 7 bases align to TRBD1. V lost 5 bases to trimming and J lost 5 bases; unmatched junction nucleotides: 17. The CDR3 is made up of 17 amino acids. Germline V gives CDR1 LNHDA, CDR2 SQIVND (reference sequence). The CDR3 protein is CASSVQGQIRARTEAFF. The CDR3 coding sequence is TGTGCCAGTAGTGTACAGGGACAGATACGGGCTAGGACTGAAGCTTTCTTT.

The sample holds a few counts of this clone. CDR3 nucleotide sequence: TGTGCCAGCAGCGAGGGACAGTCCACCGGGGAGCTGTTTTTT. This sequence encodes CASSEGQSTGELFF. This chain joins TRBV7-8 and TRBJ2-2; 7 bases map to TRBD1. From germline, CDR1 is SGHVS and CDR2 FQNEAQ. This CDR3 is built from 14 residues. Trimming took 5 bases from V and 4 from J; bases not matched to a gene: 4.

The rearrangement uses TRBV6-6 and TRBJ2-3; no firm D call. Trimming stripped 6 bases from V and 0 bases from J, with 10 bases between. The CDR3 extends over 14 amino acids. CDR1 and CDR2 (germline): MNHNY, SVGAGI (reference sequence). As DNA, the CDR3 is TGTGCCAGCAGGCTAACCTTGAGCACAGATACGCAGTATTTT. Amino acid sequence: CASRLTLSTDTQYF.